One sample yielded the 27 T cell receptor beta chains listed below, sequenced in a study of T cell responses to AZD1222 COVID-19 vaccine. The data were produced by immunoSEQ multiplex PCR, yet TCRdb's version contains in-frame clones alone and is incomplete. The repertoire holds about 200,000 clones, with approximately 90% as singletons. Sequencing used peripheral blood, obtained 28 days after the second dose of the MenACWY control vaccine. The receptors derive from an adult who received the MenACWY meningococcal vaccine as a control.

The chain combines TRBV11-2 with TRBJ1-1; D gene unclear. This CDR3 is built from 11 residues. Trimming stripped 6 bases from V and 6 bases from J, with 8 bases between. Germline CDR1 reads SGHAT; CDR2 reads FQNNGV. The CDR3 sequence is CASSFGPEAFF. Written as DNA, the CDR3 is TGTGCCAGCAGTTTCGGGCCTGAAGCTTTCTTT.

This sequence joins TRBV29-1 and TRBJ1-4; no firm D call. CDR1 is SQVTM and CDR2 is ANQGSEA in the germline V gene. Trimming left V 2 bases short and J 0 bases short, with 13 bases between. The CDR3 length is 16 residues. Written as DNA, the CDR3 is TGCAGCGTTGAACTATTAGGACCTGCAACTAATGAAAAACTGTTTTTT. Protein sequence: CSVELLGPATNEKLFF.

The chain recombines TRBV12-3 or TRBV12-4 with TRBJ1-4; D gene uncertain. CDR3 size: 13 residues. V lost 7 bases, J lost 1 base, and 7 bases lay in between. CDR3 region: CASIGRTNEKLFF. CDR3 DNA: TGTGCCAGCATCGGCAGAACTAATGAAAAACTGTTTTTT.

DNA of the CDR3: TGTGCCAGCGCCGTCTGGGGGGTGGAAACTAATGAAAAACTGTTTTTT. It encodes CASAVWGVETNEKLFF. The chain is built from TRBV21-1 and TRBJ1-4. TRBV21-1 is deemed a pseudogene. The CDR3 has 16 amino acids.

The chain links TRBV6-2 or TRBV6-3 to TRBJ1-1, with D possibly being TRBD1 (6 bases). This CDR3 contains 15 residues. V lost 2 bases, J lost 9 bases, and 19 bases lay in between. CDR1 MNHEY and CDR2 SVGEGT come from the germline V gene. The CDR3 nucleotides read TGTGCCAGCAGTTACGATGCACCGGGACATTCTAAAGCTTTCTTT. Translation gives CASSYDAPGHSKAFF.

CDR3 coding DNA: TGTGCCAGCAGTTCGACGGCCGTGAACACTGAAGCTTTCTTT. Protein: CASSSTAVNTEAFF. The genes are TRBV6-5 and TRBJ1-1; no firm D call. CDR1 MNHEY and CDR2 SVGAGI come from the germline V gene. V lost 4 bases and J lost 0, with 9 bases in between. This CDR3 spans 14 amino acids.

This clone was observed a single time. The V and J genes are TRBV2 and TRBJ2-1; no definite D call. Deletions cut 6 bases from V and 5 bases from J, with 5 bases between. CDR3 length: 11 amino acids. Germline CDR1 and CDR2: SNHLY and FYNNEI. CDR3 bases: TGTGCCAGCAGCTTACACAATGAGCAGTTCTTC. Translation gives CASSLHNEQFF.

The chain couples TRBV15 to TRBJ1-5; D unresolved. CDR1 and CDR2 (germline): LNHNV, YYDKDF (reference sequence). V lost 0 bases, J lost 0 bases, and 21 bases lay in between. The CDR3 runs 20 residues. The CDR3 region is CATSRDYALGVFPSNQPQHF. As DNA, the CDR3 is TGTGCCACCAGCAGAGATTATGCGTTGGGTGTCTTCCCTAGCAATCAGCCCCAGCATTTT.

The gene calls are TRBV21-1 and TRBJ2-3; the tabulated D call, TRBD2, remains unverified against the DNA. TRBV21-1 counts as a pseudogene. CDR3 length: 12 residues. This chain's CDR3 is CASSNGSDTQYF. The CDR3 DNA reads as TGTGCCAGCAGCAACGGGTCAGATACGCAGTATTTT.

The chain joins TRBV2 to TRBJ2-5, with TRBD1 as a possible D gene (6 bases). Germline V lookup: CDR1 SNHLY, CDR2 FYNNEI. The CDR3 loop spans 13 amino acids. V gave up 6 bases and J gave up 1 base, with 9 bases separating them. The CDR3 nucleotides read TGTGCCAGCAGGCGGACAGTCCAAGAGACCCAGTACTTC. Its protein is CASRRTVQETQYF.

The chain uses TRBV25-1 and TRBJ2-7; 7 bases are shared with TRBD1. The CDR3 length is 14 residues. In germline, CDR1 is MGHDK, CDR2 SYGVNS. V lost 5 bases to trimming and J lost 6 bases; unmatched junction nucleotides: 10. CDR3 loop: CASSPPGQKVEQYF. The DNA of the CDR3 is TGTGCCAGCAGTCCCCCGGGACAGAAAGTCGAGCAGTACTTC.

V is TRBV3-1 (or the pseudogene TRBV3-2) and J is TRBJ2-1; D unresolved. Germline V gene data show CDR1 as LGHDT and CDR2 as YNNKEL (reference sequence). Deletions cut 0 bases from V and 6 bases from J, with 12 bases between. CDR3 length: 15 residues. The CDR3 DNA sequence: TGTGCCAGCAGCCAAGATGCCAGCGTACCCAATGAGCAGTTCTTC. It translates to CASSQDASVPNEQFF.

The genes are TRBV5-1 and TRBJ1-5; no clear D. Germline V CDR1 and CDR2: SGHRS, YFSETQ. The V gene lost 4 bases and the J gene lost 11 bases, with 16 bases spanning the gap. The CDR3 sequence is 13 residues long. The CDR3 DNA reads TGCGCCAGCAGCCTGGGTTCAGGCTGGTCCCAGCATTTT. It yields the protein CASSLGSGWSQHF.

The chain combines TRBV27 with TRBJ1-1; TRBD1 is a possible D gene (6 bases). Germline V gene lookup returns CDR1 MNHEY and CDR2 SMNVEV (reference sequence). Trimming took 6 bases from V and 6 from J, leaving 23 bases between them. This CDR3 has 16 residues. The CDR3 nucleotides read TGTGCCAGCAGGCAAGGGGGGGGTGCGCCGGAGGCTGAAGCTTTCTTT. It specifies CASRQGGGAPEAEAFF.

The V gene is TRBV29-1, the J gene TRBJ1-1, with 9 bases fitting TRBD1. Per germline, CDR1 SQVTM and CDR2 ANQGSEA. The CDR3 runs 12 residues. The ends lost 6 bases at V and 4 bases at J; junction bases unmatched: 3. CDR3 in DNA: TGCAGCGTCGACAGGGGGAGCACTGAAGCTTTCTTT. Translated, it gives CSVDRGSTEAFF.

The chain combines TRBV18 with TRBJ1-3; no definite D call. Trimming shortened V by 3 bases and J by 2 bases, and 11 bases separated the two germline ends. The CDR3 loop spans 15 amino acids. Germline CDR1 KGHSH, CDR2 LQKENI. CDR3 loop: CASSPRQDPGNTIYF. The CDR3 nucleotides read TGTGCCAGCTCACCCCGGCAGGATCCTGGAAACACCATATATTTT.

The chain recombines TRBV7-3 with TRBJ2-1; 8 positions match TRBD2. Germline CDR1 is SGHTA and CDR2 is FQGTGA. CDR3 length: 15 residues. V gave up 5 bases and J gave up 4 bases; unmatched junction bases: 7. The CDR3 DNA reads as TGTGCCAGCAGCCCAAGAGCGGGAGCTTACAATGAGCAGTTCTTC. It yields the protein CASSPRAGAYNEQFF.

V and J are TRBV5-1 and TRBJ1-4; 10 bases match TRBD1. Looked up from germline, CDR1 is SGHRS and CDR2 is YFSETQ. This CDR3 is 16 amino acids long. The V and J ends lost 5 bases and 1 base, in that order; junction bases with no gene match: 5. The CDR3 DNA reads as TGCGCCAGCAGGCGGACAGGGGGAGGAACTAATGAAAAACTGTTTTTT. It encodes CASRRTGGGTNEKLFF.

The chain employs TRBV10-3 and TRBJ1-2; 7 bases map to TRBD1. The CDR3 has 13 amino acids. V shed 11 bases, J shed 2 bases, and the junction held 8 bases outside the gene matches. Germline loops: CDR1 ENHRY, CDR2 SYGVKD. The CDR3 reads CAARTGDNYGYTF. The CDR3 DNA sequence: TGTGCCGCCCGGACAGGAGACAACTATGGCTACACCTTC.

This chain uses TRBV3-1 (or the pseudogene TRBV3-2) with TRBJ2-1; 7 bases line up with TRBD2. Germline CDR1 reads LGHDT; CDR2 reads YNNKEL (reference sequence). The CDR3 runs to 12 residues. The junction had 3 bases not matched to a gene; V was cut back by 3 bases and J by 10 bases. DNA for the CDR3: TGTGCCAGCAGCCAGGCCGGGAGGGAGCAGTTCTTC. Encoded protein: CASSQAGREQFF.

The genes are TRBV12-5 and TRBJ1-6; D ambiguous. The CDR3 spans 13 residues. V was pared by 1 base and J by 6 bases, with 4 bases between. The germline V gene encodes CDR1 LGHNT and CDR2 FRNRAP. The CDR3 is CASGLEINSPLHF. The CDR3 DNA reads TGTGCTAGTGGTTTGGAGATTAATTCACCCCTCCACTTT.

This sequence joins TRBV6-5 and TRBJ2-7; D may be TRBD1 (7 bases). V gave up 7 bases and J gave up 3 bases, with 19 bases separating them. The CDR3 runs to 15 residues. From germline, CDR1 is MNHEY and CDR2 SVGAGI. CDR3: CASTGGRGEFYEQYF. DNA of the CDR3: TGTGCCAGCACCGGTGGCAGGGGGGAATTCTACGAGCAGTACTTC.

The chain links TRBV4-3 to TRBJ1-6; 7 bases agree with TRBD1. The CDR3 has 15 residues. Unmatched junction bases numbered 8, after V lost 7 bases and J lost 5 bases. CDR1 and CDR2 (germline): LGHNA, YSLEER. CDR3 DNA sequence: TGCGCCAGCAACCGCCGGGACAGCGATAATTCACCCCTCCACTTT. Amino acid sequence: CASNRRDSDNSPLHF.

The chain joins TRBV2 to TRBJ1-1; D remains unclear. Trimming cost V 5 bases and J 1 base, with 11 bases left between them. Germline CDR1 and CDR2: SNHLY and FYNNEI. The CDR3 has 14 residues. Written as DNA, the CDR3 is TGTGCCAGCAGTTCGTCGGCTAAGAACACTGAAGCTTTCTTT. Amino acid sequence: CASSSSAKNTEAFF.

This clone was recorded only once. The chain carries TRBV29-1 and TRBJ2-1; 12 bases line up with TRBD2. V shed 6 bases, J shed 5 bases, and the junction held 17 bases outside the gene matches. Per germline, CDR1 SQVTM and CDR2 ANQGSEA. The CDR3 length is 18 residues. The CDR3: CSVGTDRGLAGRNNEQFF. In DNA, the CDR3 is TGCAGCGTAGGGACAGACCGTGGACTAGCGGGAAGAAACAATGAGCAGTTCTTC.

CDR3 bases: TGTGCCAGCAGTGAATCGGGACAGTTTGGCTATGGCTACACCTTC. The encoded protein is CASSESGQFGYGYTF. V and J are TRBV2 and TRBJ1-2; TRBD1 agrees at 7 bases. V was clipped by 2 bases and J by 4 bases; unmatched bases: 7. CDR3 size: 15 residues. Looked up from germline, CDR1 is SNHLY and CDR2 is FYNNEI.

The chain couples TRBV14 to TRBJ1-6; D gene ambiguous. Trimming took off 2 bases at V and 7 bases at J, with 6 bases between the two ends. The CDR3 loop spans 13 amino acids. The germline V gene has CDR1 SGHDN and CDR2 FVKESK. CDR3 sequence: CASSQLRNSPLHF. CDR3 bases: TGTGCCAGCAGCCAATTAAGGAATTCACCCCTCCACTTT.